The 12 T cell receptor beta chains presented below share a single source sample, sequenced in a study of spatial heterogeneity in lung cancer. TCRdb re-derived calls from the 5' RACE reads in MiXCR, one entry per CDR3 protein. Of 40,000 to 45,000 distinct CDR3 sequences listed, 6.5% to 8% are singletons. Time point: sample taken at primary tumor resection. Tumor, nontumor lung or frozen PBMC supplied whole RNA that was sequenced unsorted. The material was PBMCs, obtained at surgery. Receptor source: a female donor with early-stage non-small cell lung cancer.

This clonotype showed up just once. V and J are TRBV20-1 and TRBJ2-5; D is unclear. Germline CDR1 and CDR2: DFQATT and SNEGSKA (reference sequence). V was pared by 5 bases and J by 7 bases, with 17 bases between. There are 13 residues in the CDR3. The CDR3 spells CSAHVGSSRTQYF. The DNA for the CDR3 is TGCAGTGCTCATGTGGGGTCTTCCAGGACCCAGTACTTC.

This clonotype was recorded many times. CDR3 nucleotides: TGTGCCAGCAGGGTATCATTAACCTATGGCTACACCTTC. Protein product: CASRVSLTYGYTF. The rearrangement uses TRBV6-1 and TRBJ1-2; no firm D call. Trimming shortened V by 6 bases and J by 4 bases, and 12 bases separated the two germline ends. The CDR3 is made up of 13 amino acids. Germline V gives CDR1 MNHNS, CDR2 SASEGT.

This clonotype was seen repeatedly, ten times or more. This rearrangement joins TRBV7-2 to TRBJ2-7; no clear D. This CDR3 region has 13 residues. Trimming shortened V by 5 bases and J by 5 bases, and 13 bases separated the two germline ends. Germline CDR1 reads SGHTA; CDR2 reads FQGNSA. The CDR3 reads CASSRVLRDEQYF. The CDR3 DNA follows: TGTGCCAGCAGCCGGGTCCTTCGGGACGAGCAGTACTTC.

The CDR3 loop is CASSYRRKVGETQYF. In DNA, the CDR3 is TGTGCCAGCAGTTACAGGCGAAAAGTAGGAGAGACCCAGTACTTC. This rearrangement joins TRBV6-2 or TRBV6-3 to TRBJ2-5; D unclear. The CDR3 runs 15 residues. Germline CDR1 reads MNHEY; CDR2 reads SVGEGT. Deletions cut 2 bases from V and 4 bases from J, with 14 bases between.

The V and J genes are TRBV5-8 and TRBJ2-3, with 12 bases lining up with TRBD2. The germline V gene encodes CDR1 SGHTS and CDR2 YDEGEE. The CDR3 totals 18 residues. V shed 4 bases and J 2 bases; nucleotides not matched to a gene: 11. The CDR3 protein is CASSPTLTSGGYTDTQYF. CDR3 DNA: TGTGCCAGCAGCCCCACGTTGACTAGCGGGGGATACACAGATACGCAGTATTTT.

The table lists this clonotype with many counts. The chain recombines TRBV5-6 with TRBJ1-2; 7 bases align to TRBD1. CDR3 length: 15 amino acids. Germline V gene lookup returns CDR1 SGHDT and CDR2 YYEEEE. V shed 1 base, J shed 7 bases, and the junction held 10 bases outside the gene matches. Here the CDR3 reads CASSLFGTAALGYTF. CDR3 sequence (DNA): TGTGCCAGCAGCTTGTTTGGGACAGCTGCCCTTGGCTACACCTTC.

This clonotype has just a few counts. The CDR3 sequence: CASSPIIGGTNTEAFF. Written as DNA, the CDR3 is TGTGCCAGCTCACCAATTATCGGAGGGACAAACACTGAAGCTTTCTTT. V usage is TRBV18 and J usage is TRBJ1-1; perhaps TRBD1 as D (6 bases). CDR1 is KGHSH and CDR2 is LQKENI in the germline V gene. There are 16 residues in the CDR3. V was pared by 2 bases and J by 2 bases, with 15 bases between.

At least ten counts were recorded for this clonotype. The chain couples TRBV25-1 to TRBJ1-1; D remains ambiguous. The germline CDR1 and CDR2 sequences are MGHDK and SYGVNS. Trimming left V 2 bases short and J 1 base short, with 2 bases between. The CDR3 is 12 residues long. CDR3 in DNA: TGTGCCAGCAGTGAAGGGAACACTGAAGCTTTCTTT. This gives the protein CASSEGNTEAFF.

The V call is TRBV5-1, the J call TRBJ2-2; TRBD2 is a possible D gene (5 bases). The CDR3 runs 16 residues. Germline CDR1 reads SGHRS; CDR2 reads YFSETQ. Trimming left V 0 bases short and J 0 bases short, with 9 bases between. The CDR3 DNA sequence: TGCGCCAGCAGCTTGGAGAGCGGCGCGAACACCGGGGAGCTGTTTTTT. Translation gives CASSLESGANTGELFF.

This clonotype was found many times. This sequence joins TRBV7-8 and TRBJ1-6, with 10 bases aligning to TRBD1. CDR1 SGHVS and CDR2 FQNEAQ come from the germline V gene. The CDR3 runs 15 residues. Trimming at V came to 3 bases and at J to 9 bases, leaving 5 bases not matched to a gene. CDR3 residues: CASSFWDRGGSPLHF. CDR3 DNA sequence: TGTGCCAGCAGCTTCTGGGACAGGGGAGGTTCACCCCTCCACTTT.

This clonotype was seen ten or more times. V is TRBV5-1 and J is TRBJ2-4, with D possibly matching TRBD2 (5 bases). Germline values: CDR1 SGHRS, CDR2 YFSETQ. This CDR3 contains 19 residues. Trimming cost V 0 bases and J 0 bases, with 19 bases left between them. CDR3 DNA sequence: TGCGCCAGCAGCTTGGATGCGGGCCCGTATGACCTAGCCAAAAACATTCAGTACTTC. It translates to CASSLDAGPYDLAKNIQYF.

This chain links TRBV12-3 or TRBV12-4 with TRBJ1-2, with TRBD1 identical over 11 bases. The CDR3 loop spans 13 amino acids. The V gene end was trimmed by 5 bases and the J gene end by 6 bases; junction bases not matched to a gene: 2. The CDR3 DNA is TGTGCCAGCAGTAGGACAGGGGGCAATGGCTACACCTTC. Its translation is CASSRTGGNGYTF.